One and the same sample provided the 6 T cell receptor beta chains below, sequenced in a study of T cell responses to AZD1222 COVID-19 vaccine. Profiling relied on immunoSEQ multiplex PCR, and the TCRdb table lists in-frame clones only, not all of them. This sample yields tens of thousands of clones, of which 88% are seen a single time; about 5% belongs to the top ten. The sample in question was peripheral blood, obtained on day 0 of MenACWY control vaccination. The origin of the receptors is an adult in good health.

The chain joins TRBV6-5 to TRBJ1-2; D possibly corresponds to TRBD1 (5 bases). Germline V gene sequence: CDR1 MNHEY, CDR2 SVGAGI. Trimming shortened V by 0 bases and J by 1 base, and 9 bases separated the two germline ends. The CDR3 consists of 15 residues. CDR3 amino acids: CASSYSGTHNYGYTF. The DNA of the CDR3 is TGTGCCAGCAGTTACTCGGGGACTCATAACTATGGCTACACCTTC.

The chain is built from TRBV11-3 and TRBJ1-2; weak D call: TRBD1 (5 bases). The CDR3 is 14 residues long. Trimming took 3 bases from V and 0 from J, leaving 8 bases between them. Per the germline V gene, CDR1 is SGHNT and CDR2 is YENEEA. CDR3 sequence (DNA): TGTGCCAGCAGCTTTGGGGCAGCTAACTATGGCTACACCTTC. Translated, it gives CASSFGAANYGYTF.

The chain employs TRBV10-3 and TRBJ2-2, with D unresolved. The CDR3 is 12 residues long. Deletions cut 3 bases from V and 6 bases from J, with 5 bases between. The germline V gene has CDR1 ENHRY and CDR2 SYGVKD. The CDR3 sequence is CAISDSAGELFF. The CDR3 DNA sequence: TGTGCCATCAGTGACAGCGCCGGGGAGCTGTTTTTT.

This clone was seen only a few times. The J gene is TRBJ1-3, the V gene TRBV28; weak D call: TRBD1 (6 bases). V was pared by 7 bases and J by 7 bases, with 20 bases between. Per the germline V gene, CDR1 is MDHEN and CDR2 is SYDVKM. The CDR3 is made up of 15 amino acids. The CDR3 DNA is TGTGCCAGCAAGGGGGGGGAATCCGGAAGGAACACCATATATTTT. It specifies CASKGGESGRNTIYF.

The chain recombines TRBV9 with TRBJ2-2; D is unresolved. V was cut by 0 bases and J by 4 bases, with 10 bases left in between. CDR3 length: 15 residues. Germline lookup yields CDR1 SGDLS and CDR2 YYNGEE. CDR3 protein: CASSVEAGFTGELFF. In DNA form, the CDR3 reads TGTGCCAGCAGCGTAGAGGCAGGCTTCACCGGGGAGCTGTTTTTT.

The J gene is TRBJ1-6, the V gene TRBV7-9; perhaps TRBD1 as D (6 bases). Germline CDR1 is SEHNR and CDR2 is FQNEAQ (reference sequence). The CDR3 totals 14 residues. With 5 bases removed from V and 6 bases from J, the gap between germline ends came to 11 bases. CDR3 DNA: TGTGCCAGCAGCCAGGACAGATTTAATTCACCCCTCCACTTT. Its protein is CASSQDRFNSPLHF.